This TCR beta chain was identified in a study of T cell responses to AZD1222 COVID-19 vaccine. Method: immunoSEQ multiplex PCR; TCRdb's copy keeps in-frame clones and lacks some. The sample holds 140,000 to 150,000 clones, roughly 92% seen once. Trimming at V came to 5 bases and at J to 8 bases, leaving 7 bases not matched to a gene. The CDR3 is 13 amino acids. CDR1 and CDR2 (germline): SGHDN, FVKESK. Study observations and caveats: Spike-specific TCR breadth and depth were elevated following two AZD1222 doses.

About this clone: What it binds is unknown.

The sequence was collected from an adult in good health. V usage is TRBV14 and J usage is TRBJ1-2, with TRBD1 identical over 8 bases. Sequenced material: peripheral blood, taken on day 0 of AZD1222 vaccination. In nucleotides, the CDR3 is TGTGCCAGCAGCGAGACAGGGGAGCGAGGCTACACCTTC. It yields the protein CASSETGERGYTF. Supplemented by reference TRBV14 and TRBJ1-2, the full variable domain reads EAGVTQFPSHSVIEKGQTVTLRCDPISGHDNLYWYRRVMGKEIKFLLHFVKESKQDESGMPNNRFLAERTGGTYSTLKVQPAELEDSGVYFCASSETGERGYTFGSGTRLTVV.